This is a list of T cell receptor beta chains from one sample in a study of cytomegalovirus exposure and HLA in healthy donors. TCRdb's table, derived via immunoSEQ multiplex PCR, lists solely in-frame clones and lacks some. Found here are around 170,000 clones, roughly 80% of them singletons; the top ten hold less than 7%. The sequenced sample was PBMCs. The receptors stem from a middle-aged man in good health and CMV-seropositive. CDR3s include the opening cysteine and the closing phenylalanine or tryptophan. A D gene is named only where the DNA matches it firmly. The size field is filled for only some rows; it gives once, few, many or a size class.

clone_size j_call d_call v_call cdr3_aa cdr3_nt
once TRBJ1-2 . TRBV7-2 CASSLNRLDYGYTF TGTGCCAGCAGCTTAAACAGATTAGACTATGGCTACACCTTC
. TRBJ2-1 TRBD2 TRBV13 CASSLDRLAGSYNEQFF TGTGCCAGCAGCTTAGATCGGCTAGCGGGATCCTACAATGAGCAGTTCTTC
. TRBJ2-1 TRBD1 TRBV9 CASSVSRQGTYNEQFF TGTGCCAGCAGCGTCTCTCGACAGGGGACGTACAATGAGCAGTTCTTC
. TRBJ1-1 . TRBV9 CASSVGAGKVETEAFF TGTGCCAGCAGCGTAGGAGCAGGTAAGGTAGAGACTGAAGCTTTCTTT
. TRBJ2-7 TRBD2 TRBV4-3 CASSQGTSGVYEQYF TGCGCCAGCAGCCAAGGGACTAGCGGGGTCTACGAGCAGTACTTC
. TRBJ2-7 TRBD1 TRBV19 CASRRDRDSYEQYF TGTGCCAGTAGGCGGGACAGGGACTCCTACGAGCAGTACTTC
. TRBJ2-1 TRBD1 TRBV14 CASSHGTGYNEQFF TGTGCCAGCAGCCACGGGACAGGGTACAATGAGCAGTTCTTC
. TRBJ2-1 TRBD2 TRBV7-3 CASSYQRGAYNEQFF TGTGCCAGCAGCTACCAGCGGGGGGCATACAATGAGCAGTTCTTC
. TRBJ1-4 . TRBV5-4 CASSLAAATNEKLFF TGTGCCAGCAGCTTGGCCGCAGCAACTAATGAAAAACTGTTTTTT
. TRBJ2-5 TRBD1 TRBV7-8 CASSAQGSGTQYF TGTGCCAGCAGCGCACAGGGGAGCGGGACCCAGTACTTC
. TRBJ2-7 TRBD1 TRBV7-6 CASSPRDRGDYEQYF TGTGCCAGCAGCCCCCGAGACAGGGGGGACTACGAGCAGTACTTC
. TRBJ2-7 TRBD2 TRBV9 CASSVDERGSYEQYF TGTGCCAGCAGCGTAGACGAGCGGGGATCCTACGAGCAGTACTTC
. TRBJ1-1 TRBD1 TRBV5-1 CASSEDRVDTEAFF TGCGCCAGCAGTGAGGACAGGGTGGACACTGAAGCTTTCTTT
. TRBJ1-5 . TRBV30 CAWSVGGGSRPQHF TGTGCCTGGAGTGTTGGGGGGGGATCTCGGCCCCAGCATTTT
. TRBJ1-1 . TRBV7-8 CASSFSVNTEAFF TGTGCCAGCAGCTTTTCGGTGAACACTGAAGCTTTCTTT
once TRBJ1-1 . TRBV7-9 CASSFGTEAFF TGTGCCAGCAGCTTCGGGACTGAAGCTTTCTTT
few TRBJ2-2 TRBD1 TRBV19 CASSIIGTVNTGELFF TGTGCCAGTAGTATTATCGGGACAGTGAACACCGGGGAGCTGTTTTTT
. TRBJ2-7 TRBD2 TRBV6-5 CASSPVWGGLAEQYF TGTGCCAGCAGCCCTGTTTGGGGGGGGTTAGCGGAGCAGTACTTC
. TRBJ1-2 TRBD1 TRBV2 CAREFNRGRNYGYTF TGTGCCAGGGAGTTTAACAGGGGGCGAAACTATGGCTACACCTTC
. TRBJ2-7 . TRBV15 CAPGQPNAYEQYF TGTGCCCCCGGACAGCCTAATGCCTACGAGCAGTACTTC
. TRBJ2-3 . TRBV2 CASSEGGADTQYF TGTGCCAGCAGTGAGGGAGGCGCAGATACGCAGTATTTT
. TRBJ2-2 TRBD2 TRBV15 CATSGERGATGELFF TGTGCCACCAGCGGTGAGCGGGGGGCGACCGGGGAGCTGTTTTTT
. TRBJ2-1 TRBD2 TRBV7-2 CASSRGGGGVESYNEQFF TGTGCCAGCTCACGGGGGGGCGGGGGAGTCGAATCCTACAATGAGCAGTTCTTC
. TRBJ1-3 TRBD1 TRBV9 CASSVEGQIGNTIYF TGTGCCAGCAGCGTAGAGGGACAGATCGGAAACACCATATATTTT
. TRBJ1-1 . TRBV5-4 CASSYRTALEAFF TGTGCCAGCAGCTATAGGACTGCGCTTGAAGCTTTCTTT
few TRBJ1-1 . TRBV29-1 CSVDRNTEAFF TGCAGCGTTGACAGGAACACTGAAGCTTTCTTT
. TRBJ1-1 . TRBV7-3 CASSLRGGAGTEAFF TGTGCCAGCAGCTTAAGAGGCGGGGCAGGGACTGAAGCTTTCTTT
. TRBJ2-3 . TRBV10-1 CASSEAPSSTDTQYF TGCGCCAGCAGTGAAGCCCCTTCTAGCACAGATACGCAGTATTTT
. TRBJ2-7 TRBD2 TRBV5-4 CASSLSGGAFYEQYF TGTGCCAGCAGCTTGTCCGGGGGGGCCTTCTACGAGCAGTACTTC
. TRBJ2-5 TRBD2 TRBV9 CASSPGGPTETQYF TGTGCCAGCAGCCCGGGGGGACCCACAGAGACCCAGTACTTC
. TRBJ2-1 TRBD1 TRBV11-2 CASSSRQGQLYNEQFF TGTGCCAGCAGCTCAAGACAGGGGCAACTTTACAATGAGCAGTTCTTC
. TRBJ1-1 . TRBV9 CASSVDTGNTEAFF TGTGCCAGCAGCGTAGACACGGGAAACACTGAAGCTTTCTTT
. TRBJ2-3 . TRBV30 CAWRAFGGPTDTQYF TGTGCCTGGAGGGCGTTTGGCGGGCCCACAGATACGCAGTATTTT
once TRBJ1-3 TRBD1 TRBV7-2 CASSTRTGGIGSGNTIYF TGTGCCAGCAGCACTCGGACAGGGGGCATCGGCTCTGGAAACACCATATATTTT
. TRBJ1-4 TRBD1 TRBV30 CAWDRGRGEKLFF TGTGCCTGGGACAGGGGGCGAGGAGAAAAACTGTTTTTT
. TRBJ2-2 TRBD2 TRBV5-1 CASSPRTSLSTGELFF TGCGCCAGCAGCCCTAGGACTAGCTTAAGCACCGGGGAGCTGTTTTTT
. TRBJ1-4 . TRBV6-1 CASSEIGVNEKLFF TGTGCCAGCAGCGAAATAGGGGTTAATGAAAAACTGTTTTTT
. TRBJ2-5 . TRBV7-2 CASSLETQYF TGTGCCAGCAGCCTGGAGACCCAGTACTTC
. TRBJ2-7 . TRBV19 CASSSRSYEQYF TGTGCCAGTAGCAGCAGGTCCTACGAGCAGTACTTC
. TRBJ2-5 TRBD2 TRBV4-2 CASSQSGGRGGTQYF TGTGCCAGCAGCCAAAGCGGGGGGCGGGGCGGGACCCAGTACTTC
. TRBJ1-4 TRBD1 TRBV9 CASSVDRGGEKLFF TGTGCCAGCAGCGTAGACAGGGGAGGTGAAAAACTGTTTTTT
. TRBJ1-1 . TRBV30 CAWSPKGTGYTEAFF TGTGCCTGGAGCCCTAAAGGAACAGGGTACACTGAAGCTTTCTTT
. TRBJ2-1 TRBD2 TRBV7-2 CASSSTSGGTSYNEQFF TGTGCCAGCAGCTCAACTAGCGGGGGGACATCCTACAATGAGCAGTTCTTC
once TRBJ2-7 TRBD1 TRBV5-4 CASSFRGTGTYEQYF TGTGCCAGCAGCTTTCGAGGGACAGGGACCTACGAGCAGTACTTC
. TRBJ1-2 . TRBV28 CASRTGGTYGYTF TGTGCCAGCAGGACGGGGGGTACCTATGGCTACACCTTC